This T cell receptor beta chain was profiled in a study of cytomegalovirus exposure and HLA in healthy donors. Turning to the study itself: The same platform as the 650 to 700 first-cohort repertoires was used for the 120 validation repertoires, a later analysis reported.

A few counts support this clone. Its antigen is unidentified. Germline lookup yields CDR1 MGHRA and CDR2 YSYEKL. The CDR3 contains 16 residues. The V end was cut by 0 bases, the J end by 5 bases, with 11 bases between. The donors were members of the validation cohort comprising about 130 subjects, separate from the approximately 710-subject first cohort. Study findings and constraints: Most TCR sequences proved rare, with some public TCRs found in many donors. A few CMV-associated chains were confirmed in vitro to be specific for CMV antigens.

TCRdb's copy holds only in-frame clones and misses some; the assay was immunoSEQ multiplex PCR. The sample contains 50,000 to 65,000 clones, roughly nine tenths of which appear only once. Sequenced: PBMCs. The origin of this receptor is a woman aged 18-29 years in good health and CMV-seronegative. The chain has TRBV4-1 and TRBJ1-6; D gene uncertain. The CDR3 protein is CASSQDGQMNNSPLHF. CDR3 DNA sequence: TGCGCCAGCAGCCAAGATGGCCAGATGAATAATTCACCCCTCCACTTT.